This TCR beta chain was documented in a study of OX40 agonist ivuxolimab in advanced cancers. Findings and caveats of the study: CD4+ and CD8+ blood T cells expanded clonally by week 6 at 0.1 to 3.0 mg/kg. There were also nonresponders showing low normalized T-cell clonal expansion.

Trimming took off 2 bases at V and 7 bases at J, with 23 bases between the two ends. This CDR3 is built from 17 residues. Germline-derived CDR1 and CDR2 are KGHSH and LQKENI. To note about this clone: Its antigen is unidentified.

Repertoires were generated with immunoSEQ multiplex PCR, while TCRdb's copy carries only in-frame clones and drops some. Among more than 20,000 clones listed, around 76% were seen once. The sequencing here drew on CD4+ or CD8+ T cells sorted from blood, taken in a trial of the OX40 agonist ivuxolimab. The clonotype comes from an adult with an advanced solid tumor such as melanoma, head and neck, liver or kidney cancer. The chain links TRBV18 to TRBJ1-1; the D is unclear. The CDR3 is CASSPRSTTAEVNEAFF. In nucleotides, the CDR3 is TGTGCCAGCTCACCAAGGAGCACAACGGCCGAAGTTAATGAAGCTTTCTTT.